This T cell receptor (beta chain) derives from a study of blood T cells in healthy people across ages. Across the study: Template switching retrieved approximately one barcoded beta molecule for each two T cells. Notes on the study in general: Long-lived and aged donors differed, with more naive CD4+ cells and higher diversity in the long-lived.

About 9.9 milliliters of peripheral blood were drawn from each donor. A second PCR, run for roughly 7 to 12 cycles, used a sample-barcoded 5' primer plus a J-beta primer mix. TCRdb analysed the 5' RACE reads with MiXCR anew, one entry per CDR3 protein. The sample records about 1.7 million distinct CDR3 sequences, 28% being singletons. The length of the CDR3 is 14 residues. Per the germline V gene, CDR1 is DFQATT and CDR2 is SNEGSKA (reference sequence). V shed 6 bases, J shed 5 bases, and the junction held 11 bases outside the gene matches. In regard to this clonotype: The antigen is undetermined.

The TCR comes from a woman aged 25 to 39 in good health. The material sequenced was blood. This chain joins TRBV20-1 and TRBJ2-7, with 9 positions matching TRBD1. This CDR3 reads CSATGTGIPNEQYF. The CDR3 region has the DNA TGCAGTGCAACCGGGACAGGGATTCCCAACGAGCAGTACTTC.